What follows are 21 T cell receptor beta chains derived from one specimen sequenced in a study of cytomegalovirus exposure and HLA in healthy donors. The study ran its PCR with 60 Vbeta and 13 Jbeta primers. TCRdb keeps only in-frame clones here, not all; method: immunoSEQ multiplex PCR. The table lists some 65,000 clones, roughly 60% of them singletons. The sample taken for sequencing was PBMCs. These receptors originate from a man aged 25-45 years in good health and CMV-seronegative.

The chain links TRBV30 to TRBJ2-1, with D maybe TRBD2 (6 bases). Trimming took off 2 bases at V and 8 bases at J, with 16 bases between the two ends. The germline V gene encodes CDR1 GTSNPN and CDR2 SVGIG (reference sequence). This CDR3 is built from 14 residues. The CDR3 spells CAWSRLGGFDEQFF. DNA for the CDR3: TGTGCCTGGAGTAGATTGGGGGGTTTCGATGAGCAGTTCTTC.

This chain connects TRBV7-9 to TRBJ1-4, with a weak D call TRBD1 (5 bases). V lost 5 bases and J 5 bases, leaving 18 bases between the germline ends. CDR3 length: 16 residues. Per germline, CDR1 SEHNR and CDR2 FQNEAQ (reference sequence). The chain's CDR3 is CASSPIGGGPNEKLFF. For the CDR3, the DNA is TGTGCCAGCAGCCCCATCGGGGGGGGACCCAATGAAAAACTGTTTTTT. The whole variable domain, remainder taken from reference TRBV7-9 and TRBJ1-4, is DTGVSQNPRHKITKRGQNVTFRCDPISEHNRLYWYRQTLGQGPEFLTYFQNEAQLEKSRLLSDRFSAERPKGSFSTLEIQRTEQGDSAMYLCASSPIGGGPNEKLFFGSGTQLSVL.

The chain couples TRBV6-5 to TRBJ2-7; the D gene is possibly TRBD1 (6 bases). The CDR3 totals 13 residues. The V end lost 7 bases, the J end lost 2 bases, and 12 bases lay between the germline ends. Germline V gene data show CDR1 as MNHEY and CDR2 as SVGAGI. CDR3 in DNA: TGTGCCAGCACAGGGGAAGGGACCTACGAGCAGTACTTC. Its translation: CASTGEGTYEQYF.

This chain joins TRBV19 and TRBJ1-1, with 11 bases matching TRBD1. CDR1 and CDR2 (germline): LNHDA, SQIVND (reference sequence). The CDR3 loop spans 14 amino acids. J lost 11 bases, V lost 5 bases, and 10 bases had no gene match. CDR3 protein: CASSPGQGALRAFF. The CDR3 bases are TGTGCCAGTAGTCCCGGACAGGGGGCATTGCGGGCTTTCTTT.

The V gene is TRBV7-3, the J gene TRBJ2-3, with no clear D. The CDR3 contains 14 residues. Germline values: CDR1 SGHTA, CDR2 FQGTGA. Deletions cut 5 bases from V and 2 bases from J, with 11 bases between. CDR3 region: CASSQRPLTDTQYF. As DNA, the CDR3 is TGTGCCAGCAGCCAGAGGCCCCTCACAGATACGCAGTATTTT.

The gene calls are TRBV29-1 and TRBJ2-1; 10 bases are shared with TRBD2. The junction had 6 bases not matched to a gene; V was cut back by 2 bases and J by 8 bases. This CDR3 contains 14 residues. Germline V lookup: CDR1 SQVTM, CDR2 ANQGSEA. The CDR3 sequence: CSVEKLAGMDEQFF. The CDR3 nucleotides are TGCAGCGTTGAAAAACTAGCGGGGATGGATGAGCAGTTCTTC.

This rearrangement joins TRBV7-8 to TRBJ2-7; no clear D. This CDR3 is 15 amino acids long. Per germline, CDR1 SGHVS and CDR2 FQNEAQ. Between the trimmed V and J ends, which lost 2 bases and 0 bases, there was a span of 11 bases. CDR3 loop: CASSLLQAYSYEQYF. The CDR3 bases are TGTGCCAGCAGCTTACTCCAGGCATACTCCTACGAGCAGTACTTC.

The CDR3, as DNA: TGTGCCAGCAGTTGGGCCGGCTCCTACGAGCAGTACTTC. It specifies CASSWAGSYEQYF. J is TRBJ2-7 and V is TRBV6-5; D uncertain. Germline CDR1 and CDR2: MNHEY and SVGAGI. The CDR3 totals 13 residues. The ends were cut back, 4 bases at V and 0 bases at J, with 7 bases in the middle.

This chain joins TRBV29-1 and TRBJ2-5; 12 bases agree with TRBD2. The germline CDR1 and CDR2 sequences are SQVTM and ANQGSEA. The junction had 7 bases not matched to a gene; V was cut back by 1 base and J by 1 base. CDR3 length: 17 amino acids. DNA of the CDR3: TGCAGCGTTGAAGGCCTCTCGACTAGCGGGGGCCAAGAGACCCAGTACTTC. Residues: CSVEGLSTSGGQETQYF. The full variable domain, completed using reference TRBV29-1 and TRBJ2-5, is SAVISQKPSRDICQRGTSLTIQCQVDSQVTMMFWYRQQPGQSLTLIATANQGSEATYESGFVIDKFPISRPNLTFSTLTVSNMSPEDSSIYLCSVEGLSTSGGQETQYFGPGTRLLVL.

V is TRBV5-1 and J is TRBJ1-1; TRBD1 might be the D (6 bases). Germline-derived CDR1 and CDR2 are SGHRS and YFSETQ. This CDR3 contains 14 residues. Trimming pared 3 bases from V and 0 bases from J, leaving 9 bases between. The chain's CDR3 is CASSYRALNTEAFF. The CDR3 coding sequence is TGCGCCAGCAGCTACAGGGCCCTGAACACTGAAGCTTTCTTT.

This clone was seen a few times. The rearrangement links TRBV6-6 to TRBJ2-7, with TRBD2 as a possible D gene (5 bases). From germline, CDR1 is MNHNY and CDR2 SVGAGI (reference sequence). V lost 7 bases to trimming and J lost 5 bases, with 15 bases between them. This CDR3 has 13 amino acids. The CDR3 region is CASTNMRVNEQYF. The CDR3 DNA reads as TGTGCCAGCACCAACATGCGGGTAAACGAGCAGTACTTC.

CDR3 loop: CASRPPSGGYTGELFF. The CDR3, as DNA: TGTGCCAGCAGACCCCCTAGCGGGGGGTACACCGGGGAGCTGTTTTTT. This sequence joins TRBV7-9 and TRBJ2-2; 11 nucleotides match TRBD2. With 6 bases clipped from V and 3 bases from J, the junction kept 6 bases outside the gene matches. This CDR3 contains 16 residues. Germline V gene data show CDR1 as SEHNR and CDR2 as FQNEAQ (reference sequence).

This CDR3 reads CASSPSDNYGYTF. The DNA of the CDR3 is TGTGCCAGCTCACCGAGCGATAACTATGGCTACACCTTC. The V call is TRBV18, the J call TRBJ1-2; unclear D gene. The V end was cut by 3 bases, the J end by 1 base, with 6 bases between. The CDR3 extends over 13 amino acids. The V gene's germline CDR1 is KGHSH and CDR2 LQKENI.

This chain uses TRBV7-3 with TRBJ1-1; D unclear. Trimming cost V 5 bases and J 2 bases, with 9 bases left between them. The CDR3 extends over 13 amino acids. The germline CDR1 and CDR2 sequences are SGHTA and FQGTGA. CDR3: CASSADFNTEAFF. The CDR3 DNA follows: TGTGCCAGCAGCGCAGACTTTAACACTGAAGCTTTCTTT.

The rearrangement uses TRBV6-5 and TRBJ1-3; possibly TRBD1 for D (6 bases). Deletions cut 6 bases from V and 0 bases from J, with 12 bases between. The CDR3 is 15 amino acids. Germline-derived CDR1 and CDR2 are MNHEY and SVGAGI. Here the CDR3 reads CASSPTGTSGNTIYF. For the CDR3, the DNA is TGTGCCAGCAGCCCCACAGGGACCTCTGGAAACACCATATATTTT.

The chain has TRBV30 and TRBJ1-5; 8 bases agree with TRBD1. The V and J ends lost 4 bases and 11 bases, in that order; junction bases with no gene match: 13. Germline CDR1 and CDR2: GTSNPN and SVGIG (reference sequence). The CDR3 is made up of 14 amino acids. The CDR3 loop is CAWNTGTGKRAQHF. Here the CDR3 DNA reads TGTGCCTGGAATACCGGGACAGGCAAACGAGCCCAGCATTTT.

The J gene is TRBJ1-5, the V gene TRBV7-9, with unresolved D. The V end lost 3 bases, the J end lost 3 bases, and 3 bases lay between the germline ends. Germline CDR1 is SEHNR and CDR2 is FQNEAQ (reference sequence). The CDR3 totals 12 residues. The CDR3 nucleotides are TGTGCCAGCAGCTTCTCCAATCAGCCCCAGCATTTT. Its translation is CASSFSNQPQHF.

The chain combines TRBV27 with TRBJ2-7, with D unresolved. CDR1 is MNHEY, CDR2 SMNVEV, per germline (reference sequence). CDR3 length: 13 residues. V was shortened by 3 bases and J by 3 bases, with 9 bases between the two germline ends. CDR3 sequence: CASSFYRNYEQYF. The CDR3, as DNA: TGTGCCAGCAGTTTCTATAGAAACTACGAGCAGTACTTC.

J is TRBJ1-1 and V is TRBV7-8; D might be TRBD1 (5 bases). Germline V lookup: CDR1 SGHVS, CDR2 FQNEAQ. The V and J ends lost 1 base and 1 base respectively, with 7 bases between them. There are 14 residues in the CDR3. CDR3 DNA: TGTGCCAGCAGCTTAGGGACAACGAACACTGAAGCTTTCTTT. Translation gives CASSLGTTNTEAFF. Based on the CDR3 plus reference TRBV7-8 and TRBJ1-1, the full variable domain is GAGVSQSPRYKVAKRGQDVALRCDPISGHVSLFWYQQALGQGPEFLTYFQNEAQLDKSGLPSDRFFAERPEGSVSTLKIQRTQQEDSAVYLCASSLGTTNTEAFFGQGTRLTVV.

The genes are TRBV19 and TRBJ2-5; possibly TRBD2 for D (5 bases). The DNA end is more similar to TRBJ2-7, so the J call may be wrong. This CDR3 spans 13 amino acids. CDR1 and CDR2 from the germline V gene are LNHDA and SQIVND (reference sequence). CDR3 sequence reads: CASSIDGIYEQYF. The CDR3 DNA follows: TGTGCCAGTAGTATAGACGGGATCTACGAGCAGTACTTC.

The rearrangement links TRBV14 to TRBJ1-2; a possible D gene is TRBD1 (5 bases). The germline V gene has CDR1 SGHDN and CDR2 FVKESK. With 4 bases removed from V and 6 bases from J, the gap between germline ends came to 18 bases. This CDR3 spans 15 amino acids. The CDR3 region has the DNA TGTGCCAGCAGCCCAAGACTGGGGGGAGGAGATGGCTACACCTTC. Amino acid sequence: CASSPRLGGGDGYTF.